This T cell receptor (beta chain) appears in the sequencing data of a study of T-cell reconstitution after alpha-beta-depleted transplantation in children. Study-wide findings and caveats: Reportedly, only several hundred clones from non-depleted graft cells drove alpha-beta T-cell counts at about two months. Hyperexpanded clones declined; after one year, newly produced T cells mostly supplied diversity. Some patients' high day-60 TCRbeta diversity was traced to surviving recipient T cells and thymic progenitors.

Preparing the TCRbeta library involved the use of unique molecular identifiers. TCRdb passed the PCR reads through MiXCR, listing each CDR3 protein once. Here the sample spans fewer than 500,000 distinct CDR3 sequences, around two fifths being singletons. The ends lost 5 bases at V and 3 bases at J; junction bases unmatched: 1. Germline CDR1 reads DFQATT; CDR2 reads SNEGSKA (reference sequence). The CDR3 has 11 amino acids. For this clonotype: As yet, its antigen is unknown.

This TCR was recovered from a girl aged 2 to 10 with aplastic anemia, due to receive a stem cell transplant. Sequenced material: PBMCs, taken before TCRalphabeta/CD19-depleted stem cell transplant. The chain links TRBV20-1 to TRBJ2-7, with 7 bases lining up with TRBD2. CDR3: CSAGGGYEQYF. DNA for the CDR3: TGCAGTGCTGGGGGGGGCTACGAGCAGTACTTC.